This TCR beta chain was sequenced during a study of memory CD4+ T cells and cytomegalovirus serostatus. Across the whole study: Healthy Belgian adult donors included roughly nine CMV-positive and 24 CMV-negative people. Findings of the study overall: Each of 65 to 75 CMV-associated TCRbeta sequences occurred in one to five individuals. A US-trained random forest predicted CMV serostatus with median AUC around 0.9.

To note about this clone: Its specificity is unknown.

Source study methods: Out-of-frame sequences were removed, leaving 2,000,000 or so distinct TCRbeta sequences. The repertoire was sequenced with immunoSEQ multiplex PCR; TCRdb's copy has only in-frame clones and lacks some. V, J and clone size were drawn from that table, and D and trimming were deduced from the DNA. The table lists 38,000 or so clones, 70% to 80% of them singletons, with approximately 0.8% in the top ten. The CDR3 runs to 14 residues. Germline V gene sequence: CDR1 LNHDA, CDR2 SQIVND (reference sequence). The trim removed 10 bases at V and 7 bases at J, leaving 9 bases unmatched. The sort gate was single viable CD3+CD4+CD8-CD45RO+ cells for memory CD4+ T cells.

The chain joins TRBV19 to TRBJ1-4; 10 nucleotides line up with TRBD1. Sample: memory CD4+ T cells from blood. The TCR was taken from an adult in good health and CMV-seronegative. The CDR3 DNA reads as TGTGCCACCTCGACAGGGGGCCTGCGTGAAAAACTGTTTTTT. Residues: CATSTGGLREKLFF.